This T cell receptor (beta chain) comes out of a study of cytomegalovirus exposure and HLA in healthy donors. Study-level points and caveats: Common viral pathogens were later found to be apparently linked to several of the most significant clusters. Analysis was performed later, and it showed HLA-associated TCR beta chains to be more clonally expanded than equally common others. Analysis performed later found more than 15,000 TCR beta sequences associated with HLA alleles at 0.05 false discovery rate.

The CDR3 covers 16 residues. Germline values: CDR1 SNHLY, CDR2 FYNNEI. Trimming pared 3 bases from V and 4 bases from J, leaving 16 bases between. This clone was picked up one time. What it recognizes is unknown. Nominally healthy donors provided the samples, though records likely missed some immune exposures. PCR amplification relied on 60 Vbeta primers (plus 13 Jbeta primers). TCRdb's table, derived via immunoSEQ multiplex PCR, lists solely in-frame clones and lacks some. Of approximately 180,000 clones in the sample, under 80% were seen once. Sequenced material: PBMCs. V gene TRBV2 combines with J gene TRBJ1-3; D gene uncertain. The receptor was derived from a human donor in good health. The CDR3 region has the DNA TGTGCCAGCAGTGATCACCCGGGGTTACTCGGAAACACCATATATTTT. It specifies CASSDHPGLLGNTIYF.